The rows below give T cell receptor beta chains drawn from one sample of a study of blood T cell repertoires in COVID-19. Using immunoSEQ multiplex PCR, the repertoire was profiled, and TCRdb retains in-frame clones only, with some absent. The data contain about 62,000 clones, 80% to 90% of them seen just once; the ten biggest clones take up 15% to 20%. Input material: peripheral blood. The receptors were gathered from a woman in her sixties or seventies with COVID-19, enrolled during active disease. CDR3s include the opening cysteine and the closing phenylalanine or tryptophan. The order of the fields is V gene, clone size, J gene, D gene, CDR3 protein. The D gene is left open where the match is weak. Only part of the rows carry a size: once, few, many, or a class if the clone is expanded.

TRBV2,-,TRBJ1-1,-,CASSALVGAFAEAFF
TRBV30,-,TRBJ2-2,TRBD1,CAWSVGQGKRTGELFF
TRBV15,few,TRBJ1-1,-,CATSRDHYVSEAFF
TRBV29-1,-,TRBJ1-5,TRBD1,CSVGTGVNQPQHF
TRBV5-6,-,TRBJ2-2,TRBD1,CASSKTGGGIGELFF
TRBV7-9,-,TRBJ1-5,TRBD1,CASSIGTGSFRNQPQHF
TRBV9,-,TRBJ1-2,TRBD1,CASSVVGTGNYGYTF
TRBV7-9,-,TRBJ2-1,TRBD2,CASSGQREVNNEQFF
TRBV10-3,-,TRBJ1-2,-,CATTLDSYYGYTF
TRBV28,-,TRBJ1-2,TRBD1,CASSHGQGSNYGYTF
TRBV4-1,-,TRBJ1-1,-,CASSQAWNTEAFF
TRBV18,few,TRBJ1-2,-,CASSPPNTPYGYTF
TRBV19,-,TRBJ1-3,-,CASIGNTIYF
TRBV11-3,once,TRBJ1-3,-,CASSLKGEALSGSGNTIYF
TRBV9,-,TRBJ2-1,TRBD2,CASSVGLAGAYNEQFF
TRBV3-1/TRBV3-2,-,TRBJ2-1,TRBD2,CASSQAAGGPNNEQFF
TRBV30,-,TRBJ2-3,TRBD2,CAWSVTSGRGDTQYF
TRBV23-1,-,TRBJ2-7,-,CASSQKQKSYEQYF
TRBV19,-,TRBJ2-2,-,CASSLTSSYTGELFF
TRBV18,-,TRBJ1-5,-,CASSLPGGESQPQHF
TRBV6-7,-,TRBJ2-7,TRBD1,CASSYSHIRRTGNEQYF
TRBV24-1,-,TRBJ2-7,TRBD1,CATAGGPPSYEQYF
TRBV15,-,TRBJ1-5,TRBD1,CATSRGWGQGDYSNQPQHF
TRBV3-1/TRBV3-2,-,TRBJ1-3,TRBD1,CASSQDWGRGKGNTIYF
TRBV10-3,-,TRBJ2-7,TRBD2,CAISDETGTSVYEQYF
TRBV9,-,TRBJ1-3,-,CASSVEGRLSSGNTIYF
TRBV6-5,-,TRBJ1-1,TRBD1,CASRDRDFTEAFF
TRBV19,-,TRBJ2-1,TRBD1,CASSRGQGNKFF
TRBV28,once,TRBJ2-5,-,CASSSPQGQETQYF
TRBV6-5,-,TRBJ2-3,TRBD2,CASRPSGRRTDTQYF
TRBV4-3,-,TRBJ2-1,-,CASSQGSGRYNEQFF
TRBV27,few,TRBJ2-5,TRBD1,CASSVLQGAGETQYF